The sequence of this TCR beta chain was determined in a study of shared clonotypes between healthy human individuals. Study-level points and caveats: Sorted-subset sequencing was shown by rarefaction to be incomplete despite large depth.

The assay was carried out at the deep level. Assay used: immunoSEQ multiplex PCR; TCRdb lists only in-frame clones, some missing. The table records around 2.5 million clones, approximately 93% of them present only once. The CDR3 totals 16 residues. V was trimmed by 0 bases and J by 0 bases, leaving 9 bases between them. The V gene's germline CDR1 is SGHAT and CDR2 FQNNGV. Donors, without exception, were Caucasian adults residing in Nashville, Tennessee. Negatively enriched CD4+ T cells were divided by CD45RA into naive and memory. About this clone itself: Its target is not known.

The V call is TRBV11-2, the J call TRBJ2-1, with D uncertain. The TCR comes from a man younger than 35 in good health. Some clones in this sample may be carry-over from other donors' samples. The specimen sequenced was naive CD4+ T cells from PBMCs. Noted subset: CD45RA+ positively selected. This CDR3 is CASSLDRFNSYNEQFF. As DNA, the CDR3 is TGTGCCAGCAGCTTAGACAGGTTTAACTCCTACAATGAGCAGTTCTTC.